This TCR beta chain was documented in a study of shared T cell receptors in the human thymus. TCRdb keeps only in-frame clones here, not all; method: immunoSEQ multiplex PCR. The sample yields roughly 660,000 clones, roughly 90% seen once. Germline CDR1 is LGHNA and CDR2 is YSLEER. V was cut by 0 bases and J by 4 bases, with 10 bases left in between. The CDR3 has 14 amino acids. These sequences were also reported in another study, on human thymus T cells. This second report adds: Among the donors, all were healthy Finnish infants having corrective surgery for congenital heart defects. Thymic and blood repertoires seemed to show skewed V and J gene use.

The chain employs TRBV4-3 and TRBJ2-7; D may be TRBD2 (5 bases). The TCR comes from a boy less than two years old with a congenital heart defect. Sequenced input: thymocytes. The CDR3 coding sequence is TGCGCCAGCAGCCAAGATCCTGGAGGATACGAGCAGTACTTC. Its translation is CASSQDPGGYEQYF.